These 7 T cell receptor beta chains were sequenced from one sample in a study of blood T cell repertoires in COVID-19 (dated by TCRdb to about 2020). Libraries were made using the immunoSEQ multiplex PCR assay. Here the immuneACCESS table is served through TCRdb, limited to in-frame sequences with V and J called. Missing clones are a known gap in these copies; in checked studies unresolved V genes cover under half, and the rest lacks a known reason. The sample table holds under 200,000 clones, of which about 83% were seen once. Of the sample, less than 2% falls within the top ten clones. Sequenced sample: peripheral blood. These receptors all come from a human donor in a cohort sampled during active COVID-19.

The chain has TRBV3-1 (or the pseudogene TRBV3-2) and TRBJ2-7, with 7 nucleotides matching TRBD2. Germline V CDR1 and CDR2: LGHDT, YNNKEL (reference sequence). Trimming took 5 bases from V and 5 from J; bases not matched to a gene: 9. The CDR3 totals 14 residues. For the CDR3, the DNA is TGTGCCAGCAGCATACATGGGGGGGGAAACGAGCAGTACTTC. Translating it yields CASSIHGGGNEQYF.

The chain is built from TRBV6-6 and TRBJ2-5; the D gene is possibly TRBD2 (5 bases). Germline CDR1 reads MNHNY; CDR2 reads SVGAGI (reference sequence). This CDR3 has 13 residues. The germline V and J ends were trimmed by 2 bases and 10 bases, with 14 bases remaining between them. CDR3 loop: CASSYVGREGQYF. As DNA, the CDR3 is TGTGCCAGCAGTTACGTCGGAAGAGAGGGCCAGTACTTC.

This chain joins TRBV19 and TRBJ2-2; 7 bases agree with TRBD1. Trimming cost V 5 bases and J 0 bases; bases outside gene matches: 6. This CDR3 spans 16 amino acids. The V gene's germline CDR1 is LNHDA and CDR2 SQIVND (reference sequence). DNA of the CDR3: TGTGCCAGTAGTGACAGGGTCCTGACGAACACCGGGGAGCTGTTTTTT. This codes for CASSDRVLTNTGELFF.

The chain combines TRBV18 with TRBJ2-3; possible D gene TRBD1, 5 bases. The ends were cut back, 2 bases at V and 2 bases at J, with 11 bases in the middle. The CDR3 consists of 15 residues. The germline V gene has CDR1 KGHSH and CDR2 LQKENI. CDR3 sequence reads: CASSPGAANTDTQYF. The CDR3 DNA is TGTGCCAGCTCACCAGGGGCTGCAAACACAGATACGCAGTATTTT.

This clone was found a few times. The gene calls are TRBV25-1 and TRBJ2-7, with D perhaps TRBD2 (7 bases). Germline V gene sequence: CDR1 MGHDK, CDR2 SYGVNS. Trimming removed 3 bases from V and 0 bases from J, with 9 bases in between. There are 14 residues in the CDR3. The CDR3 spells CASSDGGASYEQYF. The CDR3 region has the DNA TGTGCCAGCAGTGATGGGGGGGCCTCCTACGAGCAGTACTTC.

The chain combines TRBV21-1 with TRBJ1-4; the table's D call, TRBD1, has no DNA check behind it. TRBV21-1 is recorded as a pseudogene. The CDR3 is made up of 17 amino acids. CDR3 in amino acids: CASSLKQGKVTNEKLFF. As DNA, the CDR3 is TGTGCCAGCAGCTTAAAGCAGGGAAAGGTAACTAATGAAAAACTGTTTTTT.

The V call is TRBV9, the J call TRBJ2-7, with 11 positions matching TRBD1. CDR1 is SGDLS and CDR2 is YYNGEE in the germline V gene. The CDR3 is made up of 14 amino acids. The J segment lost 2 bases and the V segment lost 4 bases, leaving 2 bases of the junction unmatched. The CDR3 reads CASSSGQGAYEQYF. The CDR3 DNA reads TGTGCCAGCAGCTCGGGACAGGGGGCCTACGAGCAGTACTTC.